The source of this T cell receptor beta chain is a study of T cell responses to AZD1222 COVID-19 vaccine. Study observations and caveats: Receipt of two AZD1222 doses was followed by a rise in Spike-specific TCR breadth and depth. Most donors were white British, females outnumbered males, and clonal diversity was possibly underestimated. Repertoire samples came only from after the peak T cell response.

Remarks on this clone: Its target is unknown.

CDR1 SGHRS and CDR2 YFSETQ come from the germline V gene. V trimming: 5 bases; J trimming: 7 bases; junction bases outside the gene matches: 6. The CDR3 runs to 14 residues. Assay used: immunoSEQ multiplex PCR; TCRdb lists only in-frame clones, some missing. The data contain about 150,000 clones, roughly 87% of them seen just once; the ten biggest clones take up roughly 1.8%. The rearrangement joins TRBV5-1 to TRBJ2-1; 10 positions match TRBD2. Sequencing was performed on peripheral blood, taken 28 days after the second AZD1222 dose. The receptor comes from an adult who received the AZD1222 COVID-19 vaccine. CDR3 protein: CASRPGLALNEQFF. CDR3 coding DNA: TGCGCCAGCAGGCCGGGACTAGCGTTGAATGAGCAGTTCTTC.